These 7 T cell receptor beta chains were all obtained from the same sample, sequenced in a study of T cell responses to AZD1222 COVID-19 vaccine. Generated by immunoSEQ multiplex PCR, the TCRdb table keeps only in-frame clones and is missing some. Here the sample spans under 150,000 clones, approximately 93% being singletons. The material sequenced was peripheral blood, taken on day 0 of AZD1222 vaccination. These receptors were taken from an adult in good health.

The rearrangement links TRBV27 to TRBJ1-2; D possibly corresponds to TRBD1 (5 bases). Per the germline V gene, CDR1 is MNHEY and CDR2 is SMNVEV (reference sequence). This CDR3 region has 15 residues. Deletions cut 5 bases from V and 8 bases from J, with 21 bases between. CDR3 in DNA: TGTGCCAGCAGTACCCCCGGAGGGGCGGTGAGGGGCTACACCTTC. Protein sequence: CASSTPGGAVRGYTF.

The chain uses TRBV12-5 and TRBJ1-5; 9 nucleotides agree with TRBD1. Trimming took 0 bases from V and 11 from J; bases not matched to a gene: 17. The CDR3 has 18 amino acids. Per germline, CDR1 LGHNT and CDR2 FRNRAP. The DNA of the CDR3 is TGTGCTAGTGGTTTGGTAATTGGATTCGCCACGGGGGACAGGGCCCAGCATTTT. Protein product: CASGLVIGFATGDRAQHF.

CDR3 sequence (DNA): TGCGCCAGCAGCCCTGGGACCTTGGAACCCTGGGACACTGAAGCTTTCTTT. Protein sequence: CASSPGTLEPWDTEAFF. The chain links TRBV5-1 to TRBJ1-1; D might be TRBD1 (5 bases). Germline CDR1 and CDR2: SGHRS and YFSETQ. Trimming removed 4 bases at V and 3 bases at J, with 22 bases between. This CDR3 is 17 amino acids long.

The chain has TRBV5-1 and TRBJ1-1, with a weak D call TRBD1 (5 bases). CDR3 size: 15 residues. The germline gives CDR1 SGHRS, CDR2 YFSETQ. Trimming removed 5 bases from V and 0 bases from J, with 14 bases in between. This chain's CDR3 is CASSPEAGLNTEAFF. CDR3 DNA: TGCGCCAGCAGTCCAGAGGCAGGGCTGAACACTGAAGCTTTCTTT.

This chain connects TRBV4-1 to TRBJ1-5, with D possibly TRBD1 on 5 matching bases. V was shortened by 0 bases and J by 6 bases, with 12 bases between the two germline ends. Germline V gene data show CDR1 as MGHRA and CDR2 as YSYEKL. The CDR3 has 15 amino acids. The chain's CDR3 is CASSQDNQGGQPQHF. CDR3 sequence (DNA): TGCGCCAGCAGCCAAGATAACCAGGGCGGTCAGCCCCAGCATTTT.

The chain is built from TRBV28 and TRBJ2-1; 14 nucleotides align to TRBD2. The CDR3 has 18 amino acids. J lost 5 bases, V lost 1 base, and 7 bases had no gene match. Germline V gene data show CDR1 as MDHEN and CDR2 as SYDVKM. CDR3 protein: CASSLSLGLAGVDNEQFF. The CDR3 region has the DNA TGTGCCAGCAGTTTATCCCTGGGACTAGCGGGAGTGGACAATGAGCAGTTCTTC.

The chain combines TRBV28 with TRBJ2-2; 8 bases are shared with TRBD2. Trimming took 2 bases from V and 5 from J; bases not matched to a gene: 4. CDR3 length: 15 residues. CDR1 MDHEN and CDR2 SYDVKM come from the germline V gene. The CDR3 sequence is CASSLQPSGTGELFF. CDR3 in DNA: TGTGCCAGCAGTTTACAGCCTAGCGGGACCGGGGAGCTGTTTTTT.